The 12 T cell receptor beta chains presented below share a single source sample, sequenced in a study of regulatory T cells in long-lasting Graves disease. Specified time point: persistent/refractory GD, antithyroid drugs over 5 years with positive TRAb. Extracted PBMC RNA gave rise to the TCR library. For TCR beta, libraries came from iRepertoire HTBI primers and Arm-PCR of CDR3 regions. TCRdb analysed the multiplex PCR reads with MiXCR anew, one entry per CDR3 protein. The repertoire includes some 470,000 distinct CDR3 sequences, about a fifth of them detected once, and 6.5% to 9% sits in the top ten. The sample was peripheral blood mononuclear cells (PBMCs), taken when the disease was refractory, from a patient treated with antithyroid drugs. The receptor set was obtained from a female donor with Graves disease.

This clonotype was seen ten or more times. The chain couples TRBV25-1 to TRBJ1-2, with D possibly being TRBD1 (6 bases). The CDR3 loop spans 13 amino acids. Trimming took off 6 bases at V and 4 bases at J, with 12 bases between the two ends. Germline V CDR1 and CDR2: MGHDK, SYGVNS. The CDR3 spells CASSVGGSYGYTF. CDR3 DNA: TGTGCCAGCAGCGTAGGGGGGAGCTATGGCTACACCTTC.

This clonotype was detected many times. The chain recombines TRBV27 with TRBJ2-7; D is unresolved. Germline CDR1 reads MNHEY; CDR2 reads SMNVEV (reference sequence). This CDR3 is 14 amino acids long. Trimming shortened V by 8 bases and J by 1 base, and 15 bases separated the two germline ends. Here the CDR3 DNA reads TGTGCCAGCGTATCGCTGGGCCGGTCCTACGAGCAGTACTTC. It specifies CASVSLGRSYEQYF.

This clonotype was counted ten times or more. This chain connects TRBV9 to TRBJ2-5; TRBD2 aligns across 8 bases. V shed 0 bases and J 4 bases; nucleotides not matched to a gene: 17. The V gene's germline CDR1 is SGDLS and CDR2 YYNGEE. The CDR3 runs 19 residues. This CDR3 reads CASSVVGQREPAVGETQYF. The CDR3 DNA reads as TGTGCCAGCAGCGTAGTTGGCCAGCGGGAGCCCGCCGTGGGAGAGACCCAGTACTTC.

The sample holds a few counts of this clonotype. V gene TRBV2 combines with J gene TRBJ1-5, with a weak D call TRBD1 (5 bases). V shed 7 bases and J shed 7 bases, with 14 bases lying between them. This CDR3 comprises 13 residues. The germline gives CDR1 SNHLY, CDR2 FYNNEI. CDR3 sequence: CASMSGEEQPQHF. Here the CDR3 DNA reads TGTGCCAGCATGTCGGGGGAGGAACAGCCCCAGCATTTT.

The J gene is TRBJ2-7, the V gene TRBV19, with 9 bases matching TRBD2. CDR1 LNHDA and CDR2 SQIVND come from the germline V gene (reference sequence). The CDR3 consists of 16 residues. The ends lost 3 bases at V and 4 bases at J; junction bases unmatched: 10. CDR3 sequence reads: CASSIGVAGVSYEQYF. The CDR3 coding sequence is TGTGCCAGTAGTATTGGGGTAGCGGGAGTTTCGTACGAGCAGTACTTC.

The V gene is TRBV12-3 or TRBV12-4, the J gene TRBJ2-6; D not certain. V lost 4 bases and J lost 3, with 4 bases in between. The CDR3 runs 13 residues. The CDR3 nucleotides are TGTGCCAGCAGTTGGAGTGGGGCCAACGTCCTGACTTTC. Translated: CASSWSGANVLTF.

There are a few counts of this clonotype. The V and J genes are TRBV25-1 and TRBJ1-2; 7 positions agree with TRBD1. The CDR3 is 13 amino acids. CDR1 is MGHDK and CDR2 is SYGVNS in the germline V gene. With V trimmed by 10 bases and J by 4 bases, 9 bases remained unmatched. CDR3 residues: CATATGLGYGYTF. The CDR3 coding sequence is TGTGCCACGGCGACAGGGTTGGGCTATGGCTACACCTTC.

V is TRBV9 and J is TRBJ1-1; D ambiguous. Trimming took off 2 bases at V and 1 base at J, with 18 bases between the two ends. CDR3 size: 17 residues. Germline V gives CDR1 SGDLS, CDR2 YYNGEE. This CDR3 is CASSVGLGFGRNTEAFF. In nucleotides, the CDR3 is TGTGCCAGCAGCGTCGGTCTAGGTTTCGGGAGGAACACTGAAGCTTTCTTT. Drawing the rest from reference TRBV9 and TRBJ1-1, the complete variable domain is DSGVTQTPKHLITATGQRVTLRCSPRSGDLSVYWYQQSLDQGLQFLIQYYNGEERAKGNILERFSAQQFPDLHSELNLSSLELGDSALYFCASSVGLGFGRNTEAFFGQGTRLTVV.

In this sample, this clonotype turned up many times. The chain has TRBV12-3 or TRBV12-4 and TRBJ2-7, with 8 positions matching TRBD1. This CDR3 contains 15 residues. V trimming: 5 bases; J trimming: 0 bases; junction bases outside the gene matches: 6. CDR3 nucleotides: TGTGCCAGCAGTGCGAGGACAGGGAGCTCCTACGAGCAGTACTTC. Protein: CASSARTGSSYEQYF.

A remark on this clonotype: A much larger clone lies one base from this, so it may be a read error. The chain is built from TRBV9 and TRBJ2-5; possibly TRBD1 or TRBD2 for D (5 bases each). Trimming pared 3 bases from V and 5 bases from J, leaving 14 bases between. Germline CDR1 and CDR2: SGDLS and YYNGEE. The CDR3 is made up of 14 amino acids. CDR3 amino acids: CASSERGYHETQYF. The DNA for the CDR3 is TGTGCCAGCAGCGAGAGGGGATATCATGAGACCCAGTACTTC.

With respect to this clonotype: At one end the junction does not follow the germline gene, possibly because of a read error. The rearrangement joins TRBV7-7 to TRBJ2-3; D may be TRBD2 (6 bases). The CDR3 spans 15 residues. Germline-derived CDR1 and CDR2 are SSHAT and FNYEAQ (reference sequence). The CDR3 region is CASSLAPGGADTQYF. CDR3 nucleotide sequence: TGTGCTAGCAGCTTAGCGCCCGGGGGAGCAGATACGCAGTATTTT.

A word on this clonotype: One end of the junction is discordant with germline, which a read error may explain. This chain connects TRBV6-1 to TRBJ2-2, with D tentatively TRBD1 (6 bases). This CDR3 has 13 residues. The germline CDR1 and CDR2 sequences are MNHNS and SASEGT. This CDR3 is CAGSAPGAGELFF. The CDR3 DNA follows: TGTGCCGGCAGCGCCCCAGGGGCCGGGGAGCTGTTTTTT.